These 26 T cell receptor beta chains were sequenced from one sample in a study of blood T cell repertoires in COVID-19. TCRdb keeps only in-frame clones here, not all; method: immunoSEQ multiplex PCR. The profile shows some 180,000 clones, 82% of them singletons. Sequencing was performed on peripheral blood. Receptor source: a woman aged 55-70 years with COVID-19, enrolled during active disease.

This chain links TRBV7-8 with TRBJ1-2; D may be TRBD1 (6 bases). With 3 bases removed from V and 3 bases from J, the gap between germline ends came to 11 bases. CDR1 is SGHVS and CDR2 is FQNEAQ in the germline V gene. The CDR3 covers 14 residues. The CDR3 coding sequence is TGTGCCAGCAGCTTGGACAGCGCGCACTATGGCTACACCTTC. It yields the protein CASSLDSAHYGYTF.

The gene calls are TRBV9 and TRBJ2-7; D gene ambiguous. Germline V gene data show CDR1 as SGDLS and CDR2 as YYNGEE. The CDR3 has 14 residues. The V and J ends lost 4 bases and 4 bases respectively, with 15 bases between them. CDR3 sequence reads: CASSPTPLWYEQYF. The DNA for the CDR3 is TGTGCCAGCAGCCCCACCCCGCTATGGTACGAGCAGTACTTC.

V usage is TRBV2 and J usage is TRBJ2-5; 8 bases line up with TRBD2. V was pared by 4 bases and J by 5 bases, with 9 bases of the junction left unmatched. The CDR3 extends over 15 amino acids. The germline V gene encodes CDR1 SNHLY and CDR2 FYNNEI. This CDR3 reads CASSGGTSGPETQYF. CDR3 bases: TGTGCCAGCAGTGGGGGGACTAGTGGGCCGGAGACCCAGTACTTC.

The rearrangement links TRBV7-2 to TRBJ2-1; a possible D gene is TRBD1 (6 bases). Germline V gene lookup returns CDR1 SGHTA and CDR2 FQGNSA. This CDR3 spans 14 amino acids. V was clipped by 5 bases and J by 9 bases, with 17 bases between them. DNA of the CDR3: TGTGCCAGCAGCCGCCTACAGGGAAAGGGTGAGCAGTTCTTC. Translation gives CASSRLQGKGEQFF. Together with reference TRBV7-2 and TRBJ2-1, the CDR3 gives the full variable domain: GAGVSQSPSNKVTEKGKDVELRCDPISGHTALYWYRQSLGQGLEFLIYFQGNSAPDKSGLPSDRFSAERTGGSVSTLTIQRTQQEDSAVYLCASSRLQGKGEQFFGPGTRLTVL.

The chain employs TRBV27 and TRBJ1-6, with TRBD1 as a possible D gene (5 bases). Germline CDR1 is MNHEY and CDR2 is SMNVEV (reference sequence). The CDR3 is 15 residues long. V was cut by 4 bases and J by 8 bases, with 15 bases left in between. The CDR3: CASSSRSTGDSPLHF. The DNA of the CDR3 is TGTGCCAGCAGTTCACGGTCAACAGGCGATTCACCCCTCCACTTT.

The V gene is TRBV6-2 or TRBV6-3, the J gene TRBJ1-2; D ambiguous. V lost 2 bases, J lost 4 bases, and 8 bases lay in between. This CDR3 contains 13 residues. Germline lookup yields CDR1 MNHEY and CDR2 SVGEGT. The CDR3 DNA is TGTGCCAGCAGTTACCGGAGGAGCTATGGCTACACCTTC. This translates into CASSYRRSYGYTF.

CDR3 region: CASSQDSRRGGPGAKDTQYF. The DNA for the CDR3 is TGTGCCAGCAGCCAAGATAGCCGTCGCGGGGGGCCAGGAGCGAAAGATACGCAGTATTTT. The rearrangement links TRBV3-1 (or the pseudogene TRBV3-2) to TRBJ2-3, with 8 bases fitting TRBD2. Per the germline V gene, CDR1 is LGHDT and CDR2 is YNNKEL (reference sequence). The V gene end was trimmed by 0 bases and the J gene end by 5 bases; junction bases not matched to a gene: 19. The CDR3 is 20 residues long.

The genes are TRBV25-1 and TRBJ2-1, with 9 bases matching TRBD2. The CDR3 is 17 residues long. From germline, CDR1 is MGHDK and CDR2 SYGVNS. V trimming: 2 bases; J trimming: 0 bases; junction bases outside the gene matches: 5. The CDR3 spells CASSEIAGGGSYNEQFF. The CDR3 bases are TGTGCCAGCAGTGAAATTGCGGGAGGGGGCTCCTACAATGAGCAGTTCTTC.

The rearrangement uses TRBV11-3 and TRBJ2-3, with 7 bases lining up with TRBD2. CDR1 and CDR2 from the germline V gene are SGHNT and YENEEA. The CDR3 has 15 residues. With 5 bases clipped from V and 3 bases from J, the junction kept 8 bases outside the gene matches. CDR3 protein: CASSLEAGPTDTQYF. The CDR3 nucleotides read TGTGCCAGCAGCCTTGAAGCGGGACCAACAGATACGCAGTATTTT. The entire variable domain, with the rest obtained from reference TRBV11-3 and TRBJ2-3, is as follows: EAGVVQSPRYKIIEKKQPVAFWCNPISGHNTLYWYLQNLGQGPELLIRYENEEAVDDSQLPKDRFSAERLKGVDSTLKIQPAELGDSAVYLCASSLEAGPTDTQYFGPGTRLTVL.

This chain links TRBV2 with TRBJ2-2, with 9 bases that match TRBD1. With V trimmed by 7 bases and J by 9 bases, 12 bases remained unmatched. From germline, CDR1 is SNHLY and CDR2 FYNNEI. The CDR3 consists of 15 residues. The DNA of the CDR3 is TGTGCCAGCACCTCGGGACAGGGAATAAGCCGGGAGCTGTTTTTT. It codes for CASTSGQGISRELFF.

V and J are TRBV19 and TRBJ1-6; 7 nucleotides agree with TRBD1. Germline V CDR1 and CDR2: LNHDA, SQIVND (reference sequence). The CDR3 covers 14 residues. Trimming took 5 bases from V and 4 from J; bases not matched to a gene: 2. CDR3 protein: CASSHRGYNSPLHF. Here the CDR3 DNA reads TGTGCCAGTAGTCACAGGGGATATAATTCACCCCTCCACTTT.

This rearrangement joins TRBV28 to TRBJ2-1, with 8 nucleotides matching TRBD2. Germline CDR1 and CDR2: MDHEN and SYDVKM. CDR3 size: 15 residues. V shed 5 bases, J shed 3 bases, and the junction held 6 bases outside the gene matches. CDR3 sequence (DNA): TGTGCCAGCAGTAAAAGCGGGGGCGACTACAATGAGCAGTTCTTC. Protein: CASSKSGGDYNEQFF.

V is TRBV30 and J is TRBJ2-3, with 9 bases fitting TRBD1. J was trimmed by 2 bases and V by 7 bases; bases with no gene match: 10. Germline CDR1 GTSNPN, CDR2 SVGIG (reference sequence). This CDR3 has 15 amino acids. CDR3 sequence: CASFRDRVFTDTQYF. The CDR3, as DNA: TGTGCCTCTTTCCGGGACAGGGTCTTCACAGATACGCAGTATTTT.

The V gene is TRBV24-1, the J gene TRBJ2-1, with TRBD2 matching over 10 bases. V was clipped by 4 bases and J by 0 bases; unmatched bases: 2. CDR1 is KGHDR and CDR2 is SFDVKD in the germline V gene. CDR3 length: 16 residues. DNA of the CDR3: TGTGCCACCAGTGACACTAGCGGGAACTCCTACAATGAGCAGTTCTTC. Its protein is CATSDTSGNSYNEQFF.

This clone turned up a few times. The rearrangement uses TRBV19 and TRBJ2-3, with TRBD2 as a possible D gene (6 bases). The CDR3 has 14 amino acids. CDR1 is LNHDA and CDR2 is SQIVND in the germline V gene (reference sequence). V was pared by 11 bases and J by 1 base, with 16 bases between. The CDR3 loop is CACGVNRGTDTQYF. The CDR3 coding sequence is TGTGCCTGCGGGGTCAACCGGGGCACAGATACGCAGTATTTT.

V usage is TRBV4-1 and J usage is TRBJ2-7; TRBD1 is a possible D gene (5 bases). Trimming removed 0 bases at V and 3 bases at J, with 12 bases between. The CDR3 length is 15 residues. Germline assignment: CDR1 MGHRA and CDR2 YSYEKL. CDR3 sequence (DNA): TGCGCCAGCAGCCAAGACGCCGTAGGGGTCTACGAGCAGTACTTC. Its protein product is CASSQDAVGVYEQYF.

The CDR3 nucleotides are TGTGCCAGCACCCTACTAGCGGGGGGCACAGATACGCAGTATTTT. This codes for CASTLLAGGTDTQYF. This sequence joins TRBV2 and TRBJ2-3, with 11 bases fitting TRBD2. The V segment lost 7 bases and the J segment 1 base; nucleotides outside the gene matches: 4. Germline V gene lookup returns CDR1 SNHLY and CDR2 FYNNEI. This CDR3 has 15 amino acids. The whole variable domain, remainder taken from reference TRBV2 and TRBJ2-3, is EPEVTQTPSHQVTQMGQEVILRCVPISNHLYFYWYRQILGQKVEFLVSFYNNEISEKSEIFDDQFSVERPDGSNFTLKIRSTKLEDSAMYFCASTLLAGGTDTQYFGPGTRLTVL.

This CDR3 reads CASSEGQGGGRSNQPQHF. The CDR3 coding sequence is TGTGCCAGCAGTGAAGGACAGGGGGGAGGGAGAAGCAATCAGCCCCAGCATTTT. The rearrangement uses TRBV2 and TRBJ1-5, with TRBD1 identical over 9 bases. The CDR3 is made up of 18 amino acids. Germline values: CDR1 SNHLY, CDR2 FYNNEI. The ends lost 1 base at V and 1 base at J; junction bases unmatched: 8.

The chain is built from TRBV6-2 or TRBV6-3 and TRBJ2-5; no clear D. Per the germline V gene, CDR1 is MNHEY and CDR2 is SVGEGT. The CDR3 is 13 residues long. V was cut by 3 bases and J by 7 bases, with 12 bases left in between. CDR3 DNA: TGTGCCAGCAGTTATTTAGGTGGCGGGACCCAGTACTTC. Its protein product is CASSYLGGGTQYF.

The CDR3 here is CASSLLGLLRSYF. The CDR3 region has the DNA TGTGCCAGCAGCTTGCTAGGACTCCTACGCTCGTATTTT. The V and J genes are TRBV5-8 and TRBJ2-3; D might be TRBD2 (5 bases). The CDR3 is 13 residues long. Germline-derived CDR1 and CDR2 are SGHTS and YDEGEE. V was shortened by 1 base and J by 14 bases, with 17 bases between the two germline ends.

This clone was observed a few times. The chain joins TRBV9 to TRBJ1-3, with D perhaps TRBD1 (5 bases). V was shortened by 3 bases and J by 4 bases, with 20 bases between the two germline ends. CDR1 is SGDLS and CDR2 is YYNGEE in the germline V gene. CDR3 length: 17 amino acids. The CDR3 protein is CASSGGTDSGLGNTIYF. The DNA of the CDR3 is TGTGCCAGCAGCGGGGGTACAGACAGTGGGCTAGGAAACACCATATATTTT.

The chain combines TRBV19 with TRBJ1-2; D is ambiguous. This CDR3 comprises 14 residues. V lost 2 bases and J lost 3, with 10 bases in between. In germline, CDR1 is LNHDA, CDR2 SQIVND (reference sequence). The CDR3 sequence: CASSINGIDYGYTF. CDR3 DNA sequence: TGTGCCAGTAGTATAAATGGCATCGACTATGGCTACACCTTC.

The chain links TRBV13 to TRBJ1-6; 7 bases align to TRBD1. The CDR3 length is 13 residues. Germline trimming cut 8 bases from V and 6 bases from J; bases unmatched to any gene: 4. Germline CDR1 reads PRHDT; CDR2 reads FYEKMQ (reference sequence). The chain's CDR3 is CASRDSFNSPLHF. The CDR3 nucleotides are TGTGCCAGCCGGGACAGCTTTAATTCACCCCTCCACTTT.

CDR3 nucleotide sequence: TGTGCCACCAGCAGAGATGGCAGGGGTGCTAATGAAAAACTGTTTTTT. It specifies CATSRDGRGANEKLFF. The chain carries TRBV15 and TRBJ1-4, with D perhaps TRBD1 (6 bases). The V gene's germline CDR1 is LNHNV and CDR2 YYDKDF (reference sequence). The V and J ends lost 0 bases and 3 bases respectively, with 11 bases between them. CDR3 length equals 16 residues.

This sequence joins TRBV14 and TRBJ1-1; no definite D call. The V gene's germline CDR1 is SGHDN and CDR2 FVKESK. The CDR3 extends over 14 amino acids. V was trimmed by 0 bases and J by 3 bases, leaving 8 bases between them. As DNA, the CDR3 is TGTGCCAGCAGCCAAGAGTTGGAGGACACTGAAGCTTTCTTT. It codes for CASSQELEDTEAFF.

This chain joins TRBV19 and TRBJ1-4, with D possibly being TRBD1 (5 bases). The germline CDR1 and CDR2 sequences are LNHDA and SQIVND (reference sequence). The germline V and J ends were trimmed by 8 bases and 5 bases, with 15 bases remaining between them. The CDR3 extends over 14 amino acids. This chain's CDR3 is CASSPQGWNEKLFF. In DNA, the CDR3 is TGTGCCAGTTCACCCCAGGGATGGAATGAAAAACTGTTTTTT.